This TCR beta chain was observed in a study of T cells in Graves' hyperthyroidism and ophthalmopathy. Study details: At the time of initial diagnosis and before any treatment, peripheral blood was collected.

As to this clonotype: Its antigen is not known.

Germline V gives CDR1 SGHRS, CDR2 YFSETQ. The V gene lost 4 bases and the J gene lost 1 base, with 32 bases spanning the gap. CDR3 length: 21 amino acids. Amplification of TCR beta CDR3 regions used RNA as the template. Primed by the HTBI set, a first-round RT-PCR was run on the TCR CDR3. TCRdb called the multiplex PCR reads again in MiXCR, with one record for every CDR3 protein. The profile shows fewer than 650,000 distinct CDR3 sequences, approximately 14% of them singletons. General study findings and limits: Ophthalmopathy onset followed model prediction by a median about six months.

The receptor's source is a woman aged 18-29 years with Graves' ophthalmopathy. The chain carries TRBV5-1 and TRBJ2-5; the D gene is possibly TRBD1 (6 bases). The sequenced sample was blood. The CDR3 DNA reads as TGCGCCAGCAGCAATTGGAGACTCCAATTGGGGACAAAGTGGGGCCAAGAGACCCAGTACTTC. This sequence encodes CASSNWRLQLGTKWGQETQYF.